This T cell receptor (beta chain) was sequenced during a study of T cells expressing NK-cell markers. Study-level information: The eight sequenced donors comprised seven who were HCMV-seropositive and one who was seronegative. Study outcomes and limitations: One observes that, in a few donors, these clonotypes were also the leading ones within the CD3+CD56-NKG2C+ fraction.

Germline V gives CDR1 SGHTA, CDR2 FQGNSA. The CDR3 length is 16 residues. For each CDR3 protein, TCRdb gives one entry from its re-call of the 5' RACE reads, without DNA. This sample contains about 260,000 distinct CDR3 sequences. A word on this clonotype: The antigen is not known.

This chain links TRBV7-2 with TRBJ2-2; TCRdb's D call of TRBD2 is untestable without DNA. The TCR was taken from a man aged 18 to 30 in good health. The sample comprised blood T cells: a sorted CD56 or NKG2C T cell subset, CD4+ or CD8+ T cells, or bulk PBMC T cells (not recorded which). The CDR3 sequence: CASRTPREGLTGELFF.